This passage covers 8 T cell receptor beta chains from one sample sequenced in a study of cytomegalovirus exposure and HLA in healthy donors. A multiplex PCR was run with 60 Vbeta primers and 13 Jbeta primers. The assay was immunoSEQ multiplex PCR, and TCRdb's table has in-frame clones only and misses some. The sample holds around 160,000 clones; approximately 85% are singletons and the top ten take roughly 8.8%. Sequencing was done on a sample of PBMCs. The receptors originated from a man between 18 and 29 years old in good health and CMV-seropositive.

The chain has TRBV4-1 and TRBJ2-1; TRBD2 is a possible D gene (6 bases). Germline V lookup: CDR1 MGHRA, CDR2 YSYEKL. The CDR3 contains 13 residues. The ends were cut back, 2 bases at V and 8 bases at J, with 10 bases in the middle. This CDR3 is CASSQSASDEQFF. The CDR3, as DNA: TGCGCCAGCAGCCAATCAGCTAGCGATGAGCAGTTCTTC.

Here the CDR3 DNA reads TGTGCCAGCAGTGAATGGGCGAACAATGAGCAGTTCTTC. Translated, it gives CASSEWANNEQFF. The chain has TRBV6-1 and TRBJ2-1; the D is unclear. Trimming removed 2 bases from V and 5 bases from J, with 7 bases in between. The CDR3 has 13 amino acids. Germline CDR1 MNHNS, CDR2 SASEGT.

The chain has TRBV4-1 and TRBJ2-7; D remains unclear. This CDR3 has 14 residues. Per the germline V gene, CDR1 is MGHRA and CDR2 is YSYEKL. Trimming stripped 1 base from V and 0 bases from J, with 7 bases between. The CDR3 spells CASSQGGYSYEQYF. The CDR3 DNA reads TGCGCCAGCAGCCAAGGAGGTTACTCCTACGAGCAGTACTTC.

The CDR3 here is CASSLVQGDTGELFF. CDR3 sequence (DNA): TGTGCCAGCAGCTTGGTTCAGGGCGACACCGGGGAGCTGTTTTTT. This rearrangement joins TRBV5-6 to TRBJ2-2, with D perhaps matching TRBD1 (5 bases). With 0 bases removed from V and 3 bases from J, the gap between germline ends came to 9 bases. The CDR3 spans 15 residues. The germline gives CDR1 SGHDT, CDR2 YYEEEE.

J is TRBJ2-5 and V is TRBV27; 10 nucleotides align to TRBD1. V lost 8 bases and J lost 4; bases outside the gene matches: 10. CDR3 length: 15 amino acids. The V gene's germline CDR1 is MNHEY and CDR2 SMNVEV (reference sequence). The DNA for the CDR3 is TGTGCCAGCCGCCCGAGGGACAGGGGACCAGAGACCCAGTACTTC. Its protein product is CASRPRDRGPETQYF.

Written as DNA, the CDR3 is TGTGCCAGCAGAGCGACTGGTTCGACCGGGGAGCTGTTTTTT. It is translated as CASRATGSTGELFF. This chain uses TRBV2 with TRBJ2-2; D gene unclear. Trimming shortened V by 6 bases and J by 5 bases, and 13 bases separated the two germline ends. Germline V lookup: CDR1 SNHLY, CDR2 FYNNEI. CDR3 length: 14 amino acids.

The rearrangement joins TRBV29-1 to TRBJ1-2; possible D gene TRBD1, 6 bases. The CDR3 runs 13 residues. Germline CDR1 is SQVTM and CDR2 is ANQGSEA. Trimming took off 3 bases at V and 7 bases at J, with 15 bases between the two ends. CDR3 loop: CSVDLLQGSGYTF. The CDR3 nucleotides are TGCAGCGTTGATCTTCTACAGGGCTCTGGCTACACCTTC.

The table lists this clone with a count of one. This chain connects TRBV18 to TRBJ1-5; 8 bases line up with TRBD1. V shed 5 bases, J shed 4 bases, and the junction held 1 base outside the gene matches. Germline CDR1 is KGHSH and CDR2 is LQKENI. This CDR3 has 13 amino acids. CDR3 coding DNA: TGTGCCAGCTCAACAGGGGGGAATCAGCCCCAGCATTTT. It is translated as CASSTGGNQPQHF.